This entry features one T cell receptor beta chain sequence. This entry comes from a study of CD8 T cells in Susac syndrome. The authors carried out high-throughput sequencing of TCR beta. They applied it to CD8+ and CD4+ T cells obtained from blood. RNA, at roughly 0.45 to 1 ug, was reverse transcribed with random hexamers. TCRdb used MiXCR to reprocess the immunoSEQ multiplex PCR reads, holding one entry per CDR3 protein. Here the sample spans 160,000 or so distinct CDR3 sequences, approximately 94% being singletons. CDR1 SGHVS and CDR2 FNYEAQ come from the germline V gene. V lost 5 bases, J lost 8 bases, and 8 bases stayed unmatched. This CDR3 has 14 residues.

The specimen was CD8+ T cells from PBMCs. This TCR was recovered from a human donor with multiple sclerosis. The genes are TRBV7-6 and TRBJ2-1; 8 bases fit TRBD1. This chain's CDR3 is CASSRQGPFDEQFF. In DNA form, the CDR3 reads TGTGCCAGCAGCCGACAGGGGCCCTTCGATGAGCAGTTCTTC.